This TCR beta chain was sequenced for a study of blood T cells in healthy people across ages. Whole-study results and caveats: Both higher diversity and more naive CD4+ cells marked long-lived donors when set against aged donors.

About this clonotype: Its antigen is not identified.

Next came a second PCR, run for about 7 to 12 cycles, which used a sample-barcoded 5' primer along with a J-beta primer mix. A template-switch adaptor with 12 random nucleotides tagged each cDNA molecule. TCRdb passed the 5' RACE reads through MiXCR, listing each CDR3 protein once. Counted here are roughly 1,800,000 distinct CDR3 sequences, less than 50% occurring once; the ten biggest clones make up less than 2.5%. Germline V gene sequence: CDR1 KGHDR, CDR2 SFDVKD. The CDR3 sequence is 16 residues long. V was clipped by 0 bases and J by 8 bases, with 16 bases between them. The rearrangement joins TRBV24-1 to TRBJ2-1; D could derive from TRBD1 or TRBD2 (5 bases each). The sequence was collected from a woman in her thirties or forties in good health. The sequencing input was blood. This chain's CDR3 is CATSDLPGRGIDEQFF. For the CDR3, the DNA is TGTGCCACCAGTGATTTGCCGGGGCGAGGGATCGATGAGCAGTTCTTC.